This is a list of T cell receptor beta chains from one sample in a study of T cells after yellow fever vaccination. MiXCR, applied by TCRdb to the 5' RACE reads, yields one record per CDR3 protein. The data contain 280,000 or so distinct CDR3 sequences, 8.5% to 10% of them singletons. The source material was CD4+ T cells sorted from PBMCs, sampled 5 days after the yellow fever booster vaccination. Source of these receptors: a man aged 18-30 years who received the YFV17D yellow fever vaccine. The CDR3 runs from the conserved cysteine through the conserved F or W. The order of the fields is clone size, V gene, J gene, D gene, CDR3 length, CDR3 protein, CDR3 DNA. The D gene is left open where the match is weak. Some rows have no size entry. The others give once, few or many, or a class for an expanded clone.

once	TRBV7-2	TRBJ2-1	TRBD1	16	CASAFRAGTGHNEQFF	TGTGCCAGCGCCTTCAGGGCCGGGACAGGGCACAATGAGCAGTTCTTC
.	TRBV12-3/TRBV12-4	TRBJ2-5	TRBD2	17	CASTPGASGGAWETQYF	TGTGCCAGCACCCCAGGAGCTAGCGGGGGGGCCTGGGAGACCCAGTACTTC
.	TRBV12-3/TRBV12-4	TRBJ1-4	.	13	CASSLDGGEKLFF	TGTGCCAGCAGTTTAGATGGGGGAGAAAAACTGTTTTTT
many	TRBV5-1	TRBJ2-5	TRBD1	14	CASTGQGFQETQYF	TGCGCCAGCACCGGACAGGGGTTCCAAGAGACCCAGTACTTC
.	TRBV19	TRBJ2-1	TRBD1	15	CASSIPGQEGNEQFF	TGTGCCAGTAGTATCCCGGGACAGGAGGGCAATGAGCAGTTCTTC
.	TRBV7-9	TRBJ2-3	.	15	CASSPSVGIADTQYF	TGTGCCAGCAGCCCCTCGGTGGGGATAGCAGATACGCAGTATTTT
few	TRBV19	TRBJ1-6	.	16	CASSRDLPSGNSPLHF	TGTGCCAGTAGTAGGGATCTACCCTCGGGTAATTCACCCCTCCACTTT
few	TRBV4-1	TRBJ2-5	TRBD1	19	CASSRGTGGSRRFQETQYF	TGCGCCAGCAGCCGGGGGACAGGGGGCTCCCGGCGATTCCAAGAGACCCAGTACTTC
few	TRBV7-2	TRBJ1-2	.	13	CASSSDSGGGYTF	TGTGCCAGCAGCTCCGACTCCGGGGGCGGCTACACCTTC
many	TRBV2	TRBJ2-5	.	12	CATTSSGETQYF	TGTGCCACTACCTCCTCTGGTGAGACCCAGTACTTC
few	TRBV10-1	TRBJ2-1	TRBD1	13	CASSYRDSNEQFF	TGCGCCAGCAGTTACCGGGACAGCAATGAGCAGTTCTTC
.	TRBV2	TRBJ1-2	TRBD1	12	CASDREGYGYTF	TGTGCCAGCGACAGGGAGGGGTATGGCTACACCTTC
.	TRBV4-3	TRBJ2-4	TRBD2	17	CASSQVGLASAKNIQYF	TGCGCCAGCAGCCAAGTGGGACTAGCGTCGGCCAAAAACATTCAGTACTTC
many	TRBV6-1	TRBJ2-7	.	13	CASSEMHPYEQYF	TGTGCCAGCAGTGAAATGCACCCCTACGAGCAGTACTTC
few	TRBV6-4	TRBJ1-5	.	12	CASTKENQPQHF	TGTGCCAGCACTAAGGAAAATCAGCCCCAGCATTTT
few	TRBV7-6	TRBJ1-2	.	13	CASSLYETGGYTF	TGTGCCAGCAGCTTATACGAGACTGGGGGCTACACCTTC
many	TRBV6-2/TRBV6-3	TRBJ2-5	.	11	CASRRQETQYF	TGTGCCAGCAGGCGCCAGGAGACCCAGTACTTC
.	TRBV7-2	TRBJ2-3	.	16	CASSLAGYRWADTQYF	TGTGCCAGCAGCTTGGCCGGGTATAGATGGGCAGATACGCAGTATTTT
few	TRBV5-1	TRBJ2-3	TRBD1	18	CASRPLGGQGARSDTQYF	TGCGCCAGCAGACCCCTGGGGGGACAGGGGGCGCGCTCAGATACGCAGTATTTT
.	TRBV7-2	TRBJ2-7	TRBD1	16	CASSLGTGVRGYEQYF	TGTGCCAGCAGCTTGGGTACAGGGGTGAGGGGCTACGAGCAGTACTTC
few	TRBV3-1	TRBJ1-1	.	14	CASSQGSMNTEAFF	TGTGCCAGCAGCCAAGGCAGCATGAACACTGAAGCTTTCTTT
once	TRBV2	TRBJ2-6	.	11	CASNGANVLTF	TGTGCCAGCAACGGGGCCAACGTCCTGACTTTC
many	TRBV30	TRBJ1-5	.	13	CAWSGTGDQPQHF	TGTGCCTGGAGTGGGACTGGCGATCAGCCCCAGCATTTT
few	TRBV4-2	TRBJ1-6	TRBD1	17	CASSQEHRGSYNSPLHF	TGTGCCAGCAGCCAAGAACACAGGGGGTCCTATAATTCACCCCTCCACTTT
many	TRBV7-2	TRBJ2-3	.	12	CASSLMTDTQYF	TGTGCCAGCAGCTTAATGACAGATACGCAGTATTTT
few	TRBV7-2	TRBJ2-1	TRBD2	14	CASSGRGSRNEQFF	TGTGCCAGCAGCGGGCGGGGGTCTAGGAATGAGCAGTTCTTC
.	TRBV6-5	TRBJ1-2	.	15	CASSYSTLGGYGYTF	TGTGCCAGCAGTTATTCCACGTTGGGGGGATATGGCTACACCTTC
.	TRBV9	TRBJ2-1	TRBD1	15	CASSTPGTETNEQFF	TGTGCCAGCAGCACCCCCGGGACAGAGACGAATGAGCAGTTCTTC
.	TRBV7-9	TRBJ2-2	TRBD1	17	CASSLGGTGGLAGELFF	TGTGCCAGCAGCTTAGGAGGGACAGGAGGGCTCGCCGGGGAGCTGTTTTTT
few	TRBV6-2/TRBV6-3	TRBJ2-5	TRBD1	17	CASSYGPGQRNQETQYF	TGTGCCAGCAGTTACGGACCGGGACAGAGAAATCAAGAGACCCAGTACTTC
many	TRBV7-2	TRBJ1-6	.	15	CASSLASGAGSPLHF	TGTGCCAGCAGCTTAGCTTCAGGGGCAGGGTCACCCCTCCACTTT
few	TRBV15	TRBJ1-4	.	14	CATSRRVGGEKLFF	TGTGCCACCAGCCGGCGGGTGGGGGGTGAAAAACTGTTTTTT
few	TRBV12-3/TRBV12-4	TRBJ2-3	TRBD2	16	CASSLVAGVNTDTQYF	TGTGCCAGCAGTTTGGTAGCGGGGGTAAACACAGATACGCAGTATTTT
few	TRBV6-6	TRBJ2-1	.	13	CASRTYTGFEQFF	TGTGCCAGCAGGACTTACACGGGGTTTGAGCAGTTCTTC
few	TRBV10-3	TRBJ1-1	.	12	CAISDGYTEAFF	TGTGCCATCAGTGACGGGTACACTGAAGCTTTCTTT
few	TRBV7-2	TRBJ2-3	.	15	CASSEGGAGQDTQYF	TGTGCCAGCAGCGAGGGGGGGGCGGGGCAAGATACGCAGTATTTT
few	TRBV12-3/TRBV12-4	TRBJ2-5	TRBD2	14	CASRRGTSRETQYF	TGTGCCAGCAGGCGGGGGACTAGTAGAGAGACCCAGTACTTC
few	TRBV27	TRBJ2-7	.	14	CASSLVRRSYEQYF	TGTGCCAGCAGTTTAGTACGCCGCTCCTACGAGCAGTACTTC
.	TRBV7-9	TRBJ1-4	TRBD1	15	CASSFTGATNEKLFF	TGTGCCAGCAGCTTTACAGGGGCAACTAATGAAAAACTGTTTTTT
.	TRBV2	TRBJ2-1	.	11	CASRGAGEQFF	TGTGCCAGCAGGGGGGCTGGGGAGCAGTTCTTC
many	TRBV29-1	TRBJ2-3	.	14	CSVALSSRGDTQYF	TGCAGCGTTGCCCTAAGTTCGAGGGGAGATACGCAGTATTTT